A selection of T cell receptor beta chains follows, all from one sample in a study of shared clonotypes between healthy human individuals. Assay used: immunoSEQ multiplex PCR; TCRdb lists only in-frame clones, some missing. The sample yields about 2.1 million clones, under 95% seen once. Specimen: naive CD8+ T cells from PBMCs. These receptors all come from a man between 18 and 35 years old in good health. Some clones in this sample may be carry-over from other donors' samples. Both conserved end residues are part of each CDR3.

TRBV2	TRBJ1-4	CASHSGGNEKLFF
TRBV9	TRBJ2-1	CASSRDSRNEQFF
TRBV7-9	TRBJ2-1	CASSLAGSEFF
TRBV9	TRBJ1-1	CASSPPGWHTEAFF
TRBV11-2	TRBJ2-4	CASSWTGLGKNIQYF
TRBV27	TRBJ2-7	CASSIITGTGGASEYF
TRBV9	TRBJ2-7	CASGDSYEQYF
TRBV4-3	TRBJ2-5	CASSQGTRAGQYF
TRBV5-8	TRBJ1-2	CASTRAGDSYGYTF
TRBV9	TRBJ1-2	CASSNRDRGPMGGYTF
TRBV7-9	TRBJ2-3	CASSLVKGEDNSDTQYF
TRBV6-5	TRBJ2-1	CASSYSRWGGDNEQFF
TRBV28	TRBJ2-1	CASTDRGNEQFF
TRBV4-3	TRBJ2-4	CASSQGWDRETKNIQYF
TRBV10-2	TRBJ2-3	CASTEKIGITDTQYF
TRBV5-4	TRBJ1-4	CASSNTGVPEKLFF
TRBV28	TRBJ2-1	CASSLLARRPEEEQFF
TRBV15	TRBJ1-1	CATSERGLEAFF
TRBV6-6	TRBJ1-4	CASSTHREKLFF
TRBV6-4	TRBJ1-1	CASRASAAYTEAFF
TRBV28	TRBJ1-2	CASSRTGDLLFYGYTF
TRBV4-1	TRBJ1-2	CASSQRGETGYTF
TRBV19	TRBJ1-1	CASSPLGPTEAFF
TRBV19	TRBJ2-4	CASSIEFFPAKNIQYF
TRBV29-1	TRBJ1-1	CSVASGGITEAFF
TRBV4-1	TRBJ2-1	CASSPTPRESEQFF
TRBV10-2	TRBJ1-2	CASRVESPLYGYTF
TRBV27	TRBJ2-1	CASSLSTTHEQFF
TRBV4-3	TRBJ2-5	CASSQDRQRGTWETQYF
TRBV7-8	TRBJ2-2	CASSQNPGVGTGELFF
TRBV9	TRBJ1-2	CASSAGDGSAGYTF
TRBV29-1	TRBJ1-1	CSAGNTEAFF
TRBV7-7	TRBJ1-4	CASSPSGGSNEKLFF
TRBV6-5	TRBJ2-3	CASSYSPGQRTDTQYF
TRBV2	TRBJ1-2	CASRETDRDYYGYTF
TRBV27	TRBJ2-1	CASSLIAGMVYNEQFF
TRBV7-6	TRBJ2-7	CASSLQGGHEQYF
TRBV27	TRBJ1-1	CASSPLQDNTEAFF
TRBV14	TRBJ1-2	CASSQDLPGGPLLF
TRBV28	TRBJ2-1	CASSYNNEQFF
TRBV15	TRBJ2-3	CATSRDPTGTSTDTQYF
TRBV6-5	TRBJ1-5	CASTKQSQGCQPQHF
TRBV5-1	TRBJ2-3	CASSLGRSSPTDTQYF